These 6 T cell receptor beta chains share one sample of origin, sequenced in a study of siplizumab effects on memory and regulatory T cells. Repertoires were generated with immunoSEQ multiplex PCR, while TCRdb's copy carries only in-frame clones and drops some. Of approximately 94,000 clones in the sample, about 90% were seen once. The sequenced sample consisted of CD4+ T cells sorted from blood. These receptors came from a human donor in good health.

The chain combines TRBV30 with TRBJ1-3, with no clear D. The CDR3 runs to 14 residues. Germline V gene data show CDR1 as GTSNPN and CDR2 as SVGIG (reference sequence). The germline V and J ends were trimmed by 3 bases and 3 bases, with 12 bases remaining between them. CDR3 amino acids: CAWRAKGLGNTIYF. Written as DNA, the CDR3 is TGTGCCTGGAGGGCTAAGGGCCTTGGAAACACCATATATTTT.

The chain links TRBV6-5 to TRBJ2-3; unclear D gene. Germline V gene sequence: CDR1 MNHEY, CDR2 SVGAGI. V was clipped by 6 bases and J by 6 bases, with 10 bases between them. The CDR3 totals 12 residues. CDR3 region: CASRYRSDTQYF. The CDR3 DNA is TGTGCCAGCAGATATAGGTCGGATACGCAGTATTTT.

The rearrangement uses TRBV5-1 and TRBJ1-2; a weak D match, TRBD1 (6 bases). With 0 bases removed from V and 4 bases from J, the gap between germline ends came to 13 bases. CDR3 length: 15 amino acids. Per germline, CDR1 SGHRS and CDR2 YFSETQ. CDR3 coding DNA: TGCGCCAGCAGCTTGGGTCAGGGGAGTGTCTATGGCTACACCTTC. Encoded protein: CASSLGQGSVYGYTF.

The chain employs TRBV6-1 and TRBJ1-5; tentatively, D is TRBD1 (6 bases). The CDR3 loop spans 14 amino acids. V lost 8 bases to trimming and J lost 1 base, with 12 bases between them. CDR1 and CDR2 (germline): MNHNS, SASEGT. In DNA form, the CDR3 reads TGTGCCAGCCTTGGACAGCCAAGCAATCAGCCCCAGCATTTT. Residues: CASLGQPSNQPQHF.

The chain couples TRBV2 to TRBJ2-3, with D unclear. Germline V gives CDR1 SNHLY, CDR2 FYNNEI. This CDR3 is built from 14 residues. Trimming shortened V by 5 bases and J by 6 bases, and 15 bases separated the two germline ends. Here the CDR3 reads CASSSDVGVDTQYF. The CDR3 nucleotides read TGTGCCAGCAGTTCTGACGTCGGAGTCGATACGCAGTATTTT.

V and J are TRBV11-2 and TRBJ1-5; maybe TRBD1 (5 bases). Trimming stripped 1 base from V and 7 bases from J, with 14 bases between. The CDR3 contains 15 residues. CDR1 and CDR2 from the germline V gene are SGHAT and FQNNGV. For the CDR3, the DNA is TGTGCCAGCAGCTTAGGTCTGTTGGGGGACCAGCCCCAGCATTTT. Translating it yields CASSLGLLGDQPQHF.